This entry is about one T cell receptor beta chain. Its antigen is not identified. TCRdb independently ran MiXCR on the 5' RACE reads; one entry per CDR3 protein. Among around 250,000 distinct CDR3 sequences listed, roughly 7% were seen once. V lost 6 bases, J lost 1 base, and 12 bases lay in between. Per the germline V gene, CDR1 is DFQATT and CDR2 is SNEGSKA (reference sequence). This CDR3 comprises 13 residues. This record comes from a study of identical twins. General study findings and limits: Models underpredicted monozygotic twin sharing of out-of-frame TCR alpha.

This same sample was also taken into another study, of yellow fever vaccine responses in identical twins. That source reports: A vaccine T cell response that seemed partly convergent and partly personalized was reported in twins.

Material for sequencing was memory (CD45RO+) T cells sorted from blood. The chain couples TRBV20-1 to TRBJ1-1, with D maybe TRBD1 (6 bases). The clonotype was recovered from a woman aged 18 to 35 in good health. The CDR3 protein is CSASGHQNTEAFF. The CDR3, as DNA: TGCAGTGCGTCGGGACACCAGAACACTGAAGCTTTCTTT.